These T cell receptor beta chains were read from a single sample in a study of blood T cell repertoires in COVID-19. The table came from immunoSEQ multiplex PCR; TCRdb's copy has only in-frame clones and leaves some out. The table has about 340,000 clones, 80% to 90% seen once. Specimen: peripheral blood. These receptors were collected from a woman aged 55-75 years with COVID-19, enrolled during active disease. Each CDR3 is given with its conserved first and last residue. A D gene is named only where the DNA matches it firmly. Some rows mark clone size as missing; the rest say once, few, many or name a class of expanded clone.

NA,NA,TRBV2,TRBJ1-2,TGTGCCAGCAGTGAATTCGGGGATCCCGCTAACTATGGCTACACCTTC,CASSEFGDPANYGYTF
NA,NA,TRBV27,TRBJ2-5,TGTGCCAGCAGTCCTCAGGGGATGAGTGGAGAGACCCAGTACTTC,CASSPQGMSGETQYF
NA,few,TRBV3-1/TRBV3-2,TRBJ1-6,TGTGCCAGCAGCCAATCATCCCTTGGAGGGAGTCGAAACCTCCACTTT,CASSQSSLGGSRNLHF
NA,NA,TRBV6-5,TRBJ2-3,TGTGCCAGCAGTTCCTCTTGGGCCCGCACAGATACGCAGTATTTT,CASSSSWARTDTQYF
TRBD1,few,TRBV5-1,TRBJ1-1,TGCGCCAGCAGCTCGACAGGGTGGGACACTGAAGCTTTCTTT,CASSSTGWDTEAFF
TRBD1,once,TRBV9,TRBJ1-2,TGTGCCAGCAGCGACTACGGGGACAGTGATATCTATGGCTACACCTTC,CASSDYGDSDIYGYTF
NA,few,TRBV30,TRBJ1-6,TGTGCCTGGAGTGGGCGGGGAAATTCACCCCTCCACTTT,CAWSGRGNSPLHF
TRBD1,NA,TRBV6-5,TRBJ2-7,TGTGCCAGCGACCCCGCTATCACAGGGGCCTACGAGCAGTACTTC,CASDPAITGAYEQYF
TRBD1,NA,TRBV19,TRBJ1-1,TGTGCCAGTAGTATATTATCCGGGACAGGGGGTCGGGGAGCTTTCTTT,CASSILSGTGGRGAFF
TRBD1,NA,TRBV10-3,TRBJ2-2,TGTGCCATCAGTCGGACAGGGCAGACCGGGGAGCTGTTTTTT,CAISRTGQTGELFF
NA,NA,TRBV7-8,TRBJ1-5,TGTGCCAGCAGCCCCCAGGCCCTCTATAGCAATCAGCCCCAGCATTTT,CASSPQALYSNQPQHF
TRBD1,NA,TRBV4-3,TRBJ1-4,TGCGCCAGCAGCCAGGGACAGGGAAGTGAAAAACTGTTTTTT,CASSQGQGSEKLFF
TRBD2,once,TRBV5-1,TRBJ2-1,TGCGCCAGTGTCCTAGCGGGGGGGCACGACAATGAGCAGTTCTTC,CASVLAGGHDNEQFF
TRBD2,NA,TRBV10-2,TRBJ2-3,TGCGCCAGCAGTGATATCGCGGGGGGGCACCCAGATACGCAGTATTTT,CASSDIAGGHPDTQYF
TRBD1,NA,TRBV7-6,TRBJ1-1,TGTGCCAGCAGCAACGACAGGGCCGACAACACTGAAGCTTTCTTT,CASSNDRADNTEAFF
TRBD2,NA,TRBV30,TRBJ2-3,TGTGCCTGGAGTGTACAAGCGGGGGCTGATACGCAGTATTTT,CAWSVQAGADTQYF
NA,NA,TRBV7-2,TRBJ2-5,TGTGCCAGCAGCCAAGGGGGGGCAGGGGAGACCCAGTACTTC,CASSQGGAGETQYF
NA,NA,TRBV13,TRBJ1-6,TGTGCCAGCAGCTTTATCCGGGGAGAATATTATAATTCACCCCTCCACTTT,CASSFIRGEYYNSPLHF
NA,NA,TRBV9,TRBJ2-6,TGTGCCAGCAGCGCCGATCCACTGAAAATCTCTGGGGCCAACGTCCTGACTTTC,CASSADPLKISGANVLTF
NA,NA,TRBV3-1/TRBV3-2,TRBJ2-1,TGTGCCAGCAGCCCAATCTGGGGCGGCCCAAGAATGAATGAGCAGTTCTTC,CASSPIWGGPRMNEQFF
TRBD2,NA,TRBV19,TRBJ2-1,TGTGCCAGTACCCTACTGCACGGGGGGACTTACAATGAGCAGTTCTTC,CASTLLHGGTYNEQFF